A selection of T cell receptor beta chains follows, all from one sample in a study of shared clonotypes between healthy human individuals. Profiled with immunoSEQ multiplex PCR; TCRdb holds only in-frame clones, not every one. The table has around 1.9 million clones, about 93% seen once. Sample: naive CD8+ T cells from PBMCs. The receptors originated from a man between 18 and 35 years old in good health. Some clones in this sample may be carry-over from other donors' samples. CDR3s include the opening cysteine and the closing phenylalanine or tryptophan. A D gene is named only where the DNA matches it firmly. Clone sizes are given selectively: once, few, many, or a class where the clone is expanded.

>NA|NA|TRBV2|15|TRBJ2-3
TGTGCCAGCACTATTACAGTGCATAGCACAGATACGCAGTATTTT
CASTITVHSTDTQYF
>NA|TRBD1|TRBV6-1|15|TRBJ1-4
TGTGCCAGCAGTGGGAGACAGGGTTGGGGGGAAAAACTGTTTTTT
CASSGRQGWGEKLFF
>NA|NA|TRBV7-9|14|TRBJ2-7
TGTGCCAGCAGCTTAGGGAGAGGGCCCAACGAGCAGTACTTC
CASSLGRGPNEQYF
>NA|NA|TRBV4-1|13|TRBJ2-1
TGCGCCAGCAGCCAAGCGGGGACGAATGAGCAGTTCTTC
CASSQAGTNEQFF
>NA|TRBD2|TRBV28|17|TRBJ2-1
TGTGCCAGCAGTTTATATGTTGGGACTAGCTCCTACAATGAGCAGTTCTTC
CASSLYVGTSSYNEQFF
>NA|NA|TRBV10-3|17|TRBJ1-3
TGTGCCATCAGTGAGCCCTTCAACCCGGGCGCTGGAAACACCATATATTTT
CAISEPFNPGAGNTIYF
>NA|NA|TRBV6-5|13|TRBJ1-1
TGTGCCAGCAGCGTTCGCATGAACACTGAAGCTTTCTTT
CASSVRMNTEAFF
>NA|NA|TRBV7-9|13|TRBJ1-1
TGTGCCAGCAGCTTAGTCGGGAGCACTGAAGCTTTCTTT
CASSLVGSTEAFF
>NA|TRBD1|TRBV30|15|TRBJ2-1
TGTGCCTGGAGTCAACCTGGGACAGGCTACAATGAGCAGTTCTTC
CAWSQPGTGYNEQFF
>NA|NA|TRBV30|17|TRBJ1-4
TGTGCCTGGAGTAATTCGGAGCAGGATGGGACTAATGAAAAACTGTTTTTT
CAWSNSEQDGTNEKLFF
>NA|NA|TRBV28|13|TRBJ1-1
TGTGCCAGCAGTTTACTGGAGGACACTGAAGCTTTCTTT
CASSLLEDTEAFF
>NA|NA|TRBV27|17|TRBJ2-7
TGTGCCAGCAGTACCCTCCCCGGGACACCGGATGCCTACGAGCAGTACTTC
CASSTLPGTPDAYEQYF
>NA|TRBD1|TRBV15|14|TRBJ1-4
TGTGCCACCAGCACCGGACAGGGCGGAGAAAAACTGTTTTTT
CATSTGQGGEKLFF
>NA|TRBD2|TRBV19|15|TRBJ2-5
TGTGCCAGTAGTATCCAGCGGGAGTTCGGAGAGACCCAGTACTTC
CASSIQREFGETQYF
>NA|NA|TRBV29-1|13|TRBJ2-2
TGCAGCGTGAGTGGGCTACTCACCGGGGAGCTGTTTTTT
CSVSGLLTGELFF
>NA|TRBD2|TRBV27|17|TRBJ2-3
TGTGCCAGCAGTTCCCCCCGACTAGCGGGATCGACAGATACGCAGTATTTT
CASSSPRLAGSTDTQYF
>NA|TRBD1|TRBV6-5|14|TRBJ2-7
TGTGCCAGCAGGTCTCGGGACAGGCCGTACGAGCAGTACTTC
CASRSRDRPYEQYF
>NA|TRBD2|TRBV7-9|16|TRBJ2-3
TGTGCCAGCAGCCCAGCGACTAGCGTTATGTCGGATACGCAGTATTTT
CASSPATSVMSDTQYF
>NA|TRBD2|TRBV6-1|13|TRBJ2-7
TGTGCCAGCAGGCCTAGCGGGATCTACGAGCAGTACTTC
CASRPSGIYEQYF
>once|NA|TRBV27|16|TRBJ2-2
TGTGCTAGCAGTTTATCGAAGGGGGCGAACACCGGGGAGCTGTTTTTT
CASSLSKGANTGELFF
>NA|NA|TRBV4-1|15|TRBJ2-1
TGCGCCAGCAGCCAAGGGAGGGGGCCTGGAAATGAGCAGTTCTTC
CASSQGRGPGNEQFF
>NA|NA|TRBV11-1|16|TRBJ1-5
TGTGCCAGCAGCTTAGGGGCCCCCTATAGCAATCAGCCCCAGCATTTT
CASSLGAPYSNQPQHF
>NA|TRBD1|TRBV29-1|14|TRBJ2-7
TGCAGCGTTGAGACCCGGGACAGGGGTTACGAGCAGTACTTC
CSVETRDRGYEQYF
>once|TRBD2|TRBV5-1|20|TRBJ2-2
TGCGCCAGCAGCTTGACCGTCGGACTAGCGGGAGGGCCTTGGAGCGGGGAGCTGTTTTTT
CASSLTVGLAGGPWSGELFF
>NA|TRBD2|TRBV7-6|18|TRBJ2-1
TGTGCCAGCAGCTTCCTTGCGGGAGGAGAGGAGAGTTACAATGAGCAGTTCTTC
CASSFLAGGEESYNEQFF
>NA|NA|TRBV10-3|14|TRBJ1-1
TGTGCCATCAGGCCGACAGGCCTGAACACTGAAGCTTTCTTT
CAIRPTGLNTEAFF
>NA|TRBD1|TRBV5-1|14|TRBJ2-7
TGCGCCAGCAGTCCGGGACAGGGGGCCTACGAGCAGTACTTC
CASSPGQGAYEQYF
>NA|NA|TRBV7-7|16|TRBJ2-3
TGTGCCAGCAGCCCCGGAGCCGGACCAAGCACAGATACGCAGTATTTT
CASSPGAGPSTDTQYF
>NA|NA|TRBV7-9|14|TRBJ1-5
TGTGCCAGCAGCCCCCAGGGGTTCAATCAGCCCCAGCATTTT
CASSPQGFNQPQHF
>NA|TRBD2|TRBV7-9|18|TRBJ2-1
TGTGCCAGCAGCTTAACGAGCGGACTAGCGGGAGTGGGTAATGAGCAGTTCTTC
CASSLTSGLAGVGNEQFF
>NA|NA|TRBV6-5|14|TRBJ1-1
TGTGCCAGCAGTTTGGACCAGAGGGGCACTGAAGCTTTCTTT
CASSLDQRGTEAFF
>NA|TRBD2|TRBV28|16|TRBJ2-1
TGTGCCAGCAGTATCGACCTAGCGGGGATCTACAATGAGCAGTTCTTC
CASSIDLAGIYNEQFF
>NA|NA|TRBV28|14|TRBJ2-1
TGTGCCAGCAGTTTTCCCGTGACATTCAATGAGCAGTTCTTC
CASSFPVTFNEQFF
>NA|TRBD1|TRBV29-1|19|TRBJ1-1
TGCAGCGTTGAAGATCGTTGGGGACAGGGACGTCATGTGGGCCCTGAAGCTTTCTTT
CSVEDRWGQGRHVGPEAFF
>few|NA|TRBV27|12|TRBJ2-3
TGTGCCAGCAGTCTCGGAACAGATACGCAGTATTTT
CASSLGTDTQYF
>NA|NA|TRBV29-1|13|TRBJ1-1
TGCAGCGTGGACTGGGGGGGGCGGACTGAAGCTTTCTTT
CSVDWGGRTEAFF